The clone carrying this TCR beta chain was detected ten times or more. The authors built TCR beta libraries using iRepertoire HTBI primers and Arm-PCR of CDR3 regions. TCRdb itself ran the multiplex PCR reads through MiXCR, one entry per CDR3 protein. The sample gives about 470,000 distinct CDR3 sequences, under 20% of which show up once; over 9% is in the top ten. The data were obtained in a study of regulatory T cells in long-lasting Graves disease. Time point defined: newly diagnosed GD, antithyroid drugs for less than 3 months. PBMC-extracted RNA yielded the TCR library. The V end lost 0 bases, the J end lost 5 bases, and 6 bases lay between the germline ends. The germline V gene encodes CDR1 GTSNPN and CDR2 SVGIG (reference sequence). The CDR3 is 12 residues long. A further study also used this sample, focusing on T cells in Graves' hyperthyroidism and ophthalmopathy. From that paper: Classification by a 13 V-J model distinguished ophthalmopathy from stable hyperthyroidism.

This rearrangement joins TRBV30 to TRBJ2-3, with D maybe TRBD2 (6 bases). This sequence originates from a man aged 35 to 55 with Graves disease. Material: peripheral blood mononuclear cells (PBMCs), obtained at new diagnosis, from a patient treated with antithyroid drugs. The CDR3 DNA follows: TGTGCCTGGAGTGTAGCGGGAGATACGCAGTATTTT. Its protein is CAWSVAGDTQYF.